The next 10 T cell receptor beta chains were all read from a single sample in a study of T cell responses to AZD1222 COVID-19 vaccine. TCRdb keeps only in-frame clones here, not all; method: immunoSEQ multiplex PCR. The repertoire consists of around 180,000 clones, with roughly 94% occurring once and the leading ten covering under 2%. The material sequenced was peripheral blood, taken 28 days after the second AZD1222 dose. The receptors stem from an adult who received the AZD1222 COVID-19 vaccine.

Here the CDR3 DNA reads TGTGCCAGCAGCCGTGGGACTTCAACTAATGAAAAACTGTTTTTT. It codes for CASSRGTSTNEKLFF. This chain uses TRBV6-5 with TRBJ1-4; tentatively, D is TRBD1 (5 bases). V was trimmed by 6 bases and J by 0 bases, leaving 11 bases between them. The CDR3 length is 15 residues. Germline CDR1 reads MNHEY; CDR2 reads SVGAGI.

The chain links TRBV4-3 to TRBJ1-5; 7 bases are a match to TRBD1. Germline CDR1 LGHNA, CDR2 YSLEER. Trimming cost V 4 bases and J 7 bases; bases outside gene matches: 10. CDR3 length: 15 residues. For the CDR3, the DNA is TGCGCCAGCAGCCCCCAGACAGGGTTTGGACAGCCCCAGCATTTT. This encodes CASSPQTGFGQPQHF.

CDR3 nucleotides: TGTGCCAGCAGCGCGGGCAATTCACCCCTCCACTTT. This gives the protein CASSAGNSPLHF. V and J are TRBV5-4 and TRBJ1-6; D is uncertain. The CDR3 length is 12 residues. Germline values: CDR1 SGHNT, CDR2 YYREEE (reference sequence). V lost 4 bases and J lost 7, with 6 bases in between.

V and J are TRBV5-1 and TRBJ1-6; D ambiguous. Trimming left V 4 bases short and J 6 bases short, with 8 bases between. The length of the CDR3 is 13 residues. The germline V gene encodes CDR1 SGHRS and CDR2 YFSETQ. CDR3 nucleotide sequence: TGCGCCAGCAGCCAAGCGGGTAATTCACCCCTCCACTTT. Its protein product is CASSQAGNSPLHF.

The rearrangement links TRBV11-2 to TRBJ2-3; D gene unclear. The CDR3 has 14 amino acids. The V end lost 7 bases, the J end lost 2 bases, and 13 bases lay between the germline ends. Germline V gene data show CDR1 as SGHAT and CDR2 as FQNNGV. CDR3 protein: CASTPNRLTDTQYF. CDR3 nucleotides: TGTGCCAGCACCCCAAATAGGCTCACAGATACGCAGTATTTT.

This chain joins TRBV5-6 and TRBJ1-6; D perhaps matches TRBD1 (6 bases). V lost 4 bases and J lost 1, with 12 bases in between. The CDR3 has 16 residues. Germline values: CDR1 SGHDT, CDR2 YYEEEE. This chain's CDR3 is CASSPLGGSYNSPLHF. The DNA for the CDR3 is TGTGCCAGCAGCCCCCTAGGGGGGTCCTATAATTCACCCCTCCACTTT.

The chain employs TRBV19 and TRBJ1-1; D might be TRBD1 (5 bases). Germline V gene sequence: CDR1 LNHDA, CDR2 SQIVND (reference sequence). V gave up 6 bases and J gave up 7 bases, with 15 bases separating them. The CDR3 runs to 13 residues. CDR3 DNA: TGTGCCAGTAGCGGGACCCCTGTCTTTGAAGCTTTCTTT. Protein sequence: CASSGTPVFEAFF.

The rearrangement joins TRBV7-9 to TRBJ2-3; a weak D match, TRBD1 (5 bases). The length of the CDR3 is 15 residues. Germline-derived CDR1 and CDR2 are SEHNR and FQNEAQ (reference sequence). V was cut by 7 bases and J by 3 bases, with 17 bases left in between. The CDR3 is CASTSGGKGTDTQYF. Here the CDR3 DNA reads TGTGCCAGCACATCAGGCGGAAAGGGGACAGATACGCAGTATTTT. The complete variable domain, with remaining parts taken from reference TRBV7-9 and TRBJ2-3, reads DTGVSQNPRHKITKRGQNVTFRCDPISEHNRLYWYRQTLGQGPEFLTYFQNEAQLEKSRLLSDRFSAERPKGSFSTLEIQRTEQGDSAMYLCASTSGGKGTDTQYFGPGTRLTVL.

Details on this clone: Germline is not matched at one junction end, which may reflect a read error. The J gene is TRBJ2-7, the V gene TRBV7-9; no clear D gene. CDR3 length: 11 amino acids. Looked up from germline, CDR1 is SEHNR and CDR2 is FQNEAQ (reference sequence). CDR3 sequence reads: CASSSSYQQYF. CDR3 bases: TGTGCCAGCAGCTCATCCTACCAGCAGTACTTC. The whole variable domain, remainder taken from reference TRBV7-9 and TRBJ2-7, is DTGVSQNPRHKITKRGQNVTFRCDPISEHNRLYWYRQTLGQGPEFLTYFQNEAQLEKSRLLSDRFSAERPKGSFSTLEIQRTEQGDSAMYLCASSSSYQQYFGPGTRLTVT.

In this sample, this clone turned up a few times. The chain links TRBV6-5 to TRBJ1-2; 9 nucleotides match TRBD1. The J segment lost 4 bases and the V segment lost 4 bases, leaving 4 bases of the junction unmatched. The CDR3 covers 14 residues. Germline CDR1 is MNHEY and CDR2 is SVGAGI. CDR3 sequence: CASSSGTGTYGYTF. The CDR3, as DNA: TGTGCCAGCAGTTCCGGGACAGGGACCTATGGCTACACCTTC.